Below are 13 T cell receptor beta chains sequenced from a single sample in a study of T-cell memory formation after mild COVID-19. TCRdb recomputed calls from the 5' RACE reads with MiXCR, one row per CDR3 protein. The data hold about 410,000 distinct CDR3 sequences, with around a quarter observed a single time. The sequenced material came from PBMCs or a T cell subset sorted from them (not recorded which). Receptor source: an adult woman who had mild COVID-19 (a few samples of this study predate the infection). Cell type and time point are not known.

This clonotype was found a few times. This chain uses TRBV11-1 with TRBJ2-2, with 7 bases aligning to TRBD2. Germline assignment: CDR1 SGHAT and CDR2 FQDESV (reference sequence). The CDR3 has 15 residues. V lost 0 bases to trimming and J lost 6 bases; unmatched junction nucleotides: 4. The CDR3: CASSLARGEPGELFF. The CDR3, as DNA: TGTGCCAGCAGCTTAGCTCGGGGGGAGCCCGGGGAGCTGTTTTTT. The full variable domain, completed using reference TRBV11-1 and TRBJ2-2, is EAEVAQSPRYKITEKSQAVAFWCDPISGHATLYWYRQILGQGPELLVQFQDESVVDDSQLPKDRFSAERLKGVDSTLKIQPAELGDSAMYLCASSLARGEPGELFFGEGSRLTVL.

The V and J genes are TRBV6-1 and TRBJ2-7; D call uncertain. Trimming removed 2 bases at V and 4 bases at J, with 6 bases between. The CDR3 is 12 amino acids. Germline CDR1 MNHNS, CDR2 SASEGT. In DNA, the CDR3 is TGTGCCAGCAGTGAAACCCGTTACGAGCAGTACTTC. Translated: CASSETRYEQYF.

The sample holds a few counts of this clonotype. The chain employs TRBV13 and TRBJ1-2; D is unresolved. There are 14 residues in the CDR3. Trimming took 2 bases from V and 7 from J, leaving 14 bases between them. The V gene's germline CDR1 is PRHDT and CDR2 FYEKMQ (reference sequence). CDR3 amino acids: CASSLRAGIGGYTF. DNA for the CDR3: TGTGCCAGCAGCTTAAGGGCCGGTATTGGTGGCTACACCTTC.

This clonotype was picked up a small number of times. This chain uses TRBV5-1 with TRBJ1-1; D is possibly TRBD1 (5 bases). CDR1 is SGHRS, CDR2 YFSETQ, per germline. V was clipped by 5 bases and J by 1 base, with 12 bases between them. There are 14 residues in the CDR3. In DNA form, the CDR3 reads TGCGCCAGCAGACGGGACGGCCAGAACACTGAAGCTTTCTTT. Encoded protein: CASRRDGQNTEAFF. Drawing the rest from reference TRBV5-1 and TRBJ1-1, the complete variable domain is KAGVTQTPRYLIKTRGQQVTLSCSPISGHRSVSWYQQTPGQGLQFLFEYFSETQRNKGNFPGRFSGRQFSNSRSEMNVSTLELGDSALYLCASRRDGQNTEAFFGQGTRLTVV.

This clonotype was recorded a few times. This chain uses TRBV7-9 with TRBJ1-6; 10 positions match TRBD1. Germline CDR1 SEHNR, CDR2 FQNEAQ (reference sequence). The CDR3 is 16 residues long. The V gene end was trimmed by 4 bases and the J gene end by 6 bases; junction bases not matched to a gene: 6. This CDR3 is CASSYGQGEANSPLHF. In nucleotides, the CDR3 is TGTGCCAGCAGCTACGGACAGGGGGAAGCTAATTCACCCCTCCACTTT.

The V and J genes are TRBV9 and TRBJ1-5; no reliable D call. The CDR3 spans 14 residues. V was clipped by 4 bases and J by 4 bases, with 12 bases between them. The germline CDR1 and CDR2 sequences are SGDLS and YYNGEE. The CDR3 DNA sequence: TGTGCCAGCAGCCACTCTTCGGGGAATCAGCCCCAGCATTTT. It codes for CASSHSSGNQPQHF.

This clonotype was detected a few times. The chain uses TRBV20-1 and TRBJ2-3; the D gene is possibly TRBD1 (5 bases). CDR1 and CDR2 from the germline V gene are DFQATT and SNEGSKA (reference sequence). The CDR3 has 15 residues. V was trimmed by 0 bases and J by 2 bases, leaving 12 bases between them. Here the CDR3 DNA reads TGCAGTGCTAGAGATGGCGGCAGGGTCACAGATACGCAGTATTTT. Encoded protein: CSARDGGRVTDTQYF.

In this sample, this clonotype turned up a few times. The gene calls are TRBV9 and TRBJ1-1; no reliable D call. Germline V gives CDR1 SGDLS, CDR2 YYNGEE. Trimming took off 0 bases at V and 1 base at J, with 22 bases between the two ends. The CDR3 sequence is 19 residues long. CDR3 DNA sequence: TGTGCCAGCAGCGTAGCTCCCCTCTTAGACGCAACCGCGAACACTGAAGCTTTCTTT. Encoded protein: CASSVAPLLDATANTEAFF.

This clonotype was seen only a few times. This chain uses TRBV9 with TRBJ2-2; D gene ambiguous. The CDR3 totals 13 residues. Per germline, CDR1 SGDLS and CDR2 YYNGEE. Deletions cut 0 bases from V and 4 bases from J, with 4 bases between. In DNA, the CDR3 is TGTGCCAGCAGCGTAGAATTCACCGGGGAGCTGTTTTTT. This gives the protein CASSVEFTGELFF.

The sample holds many counts of this clonotype. This chain links TRBV12-3 or TRBV12-4 with TRBJ2-3, with D tentatively TRBD2 (5 bases). This CDR3 is 15 amino acids long. The V end lost 7 bases, the J end lost 2 bases, and 16 bases lay between the germline ends. The CDR3 DNA follows: TGTGCCAGCACCCAAGGAGCGGCTTACACAGATACGCAGTATTTT. Its protein is CASTQGAAYTDTQYF.

This clonotype was counted between two and nine times. V is TRBV11-2 and J is TRBJ2-1; 11 nucleotides agree with TRBD2. Germline V lookup: CDR1 SGHAT, CDR2 FQNNGV. Trimming cost V 4 bases and J 14 bases; bases outside gene matches: 19. The CDR3 totals 17 residues. CDR3 in DNA: TGTGCCAGCAGCTCGGAGCCGGGACTAGCGGTGCTGGGTGGAAAGTTCTTC. Amino acid sequence: CASSSEPGLAVLGGKFF.

This clonotype showed up just a few times. The chain joins TRBV6-6 to TRBJ2-2, with a weak D call TRBD1 (5 bases). V was shortened by 0 bases and J by 5 bases, with 10 bases between the two germline ends. This CDR3 is 15 amino acids long. CDR1 MNHNY and CDR2 SVGAGI come from the germline V gene (reference sequence). This CDR3 reads CASSYSAGSTGELFF. The CDR3 DNA reads as TGTGCCAGCAGTTACTCTGCAGGGTCAACCGGGGAGCTGTTTTTT.

This clonotype has just a few counts. The J gene is TRBJ2-7, the V gene TRBV20-1; 11 nucleotides line up with TRBD2. Germline CDR1 reads DFQATT; CDR2 reads SNEGSKA (reference sequence). The CDR3 covers 14 residues. Germline trimming cut 6 bases from V and 2 bases from J; bases unmatched to any gene: 6. The CDR3: CSAEGLAEPYEQYF. For the CDR3, the DNA is TGCAGTGCCGAGGGACTAGCGGAGCCCTACGAGCAGTACTTC.